This is a list of T cell receptor beta chains from one sample in a study of T cells in Graves' hyperthyroidism and ophthalmopathy. TCRdb called the multiplex PCR reads again in MiXCR, with one record for every CDR3 protein. The sample shows some 550,000 distinct CDR3 sequences, 16% of them seen only once. Sequencing was performed on blood. The receptors derive from a woman in her forties with Graves' ophthalmopathy. The CDR3 runs from the conserved cysteine through the conserved F or W. The D gene is left open where the match is weak. A clone size is listed for some rows: how often the clone was seen (once, few, many), or a class if it is expanded.

size,J,D,V,CDR3,DNA
many,TRBJ2-1,NA,TRBV28,CASPGRFTFNEQFF,TGTGCCAGCCCCGGGCGATTTACGTTCAATGAGCAGTTCTTC
NA,TRBJ1-3,NA,TRBV30,CAWSESSGNTIYF,TGTGCCTGGAGTGAGAGCTCTGGAAACACCATATATTTT
NA,TRBJ1-5,NA,TRBV7-6,CASSLASGLDQPQHF,TGTGCCAGCAGCTTAGCGTCAGGGTTGGATCAGCCCCAGCATTTT
NA,TRBJ2-3,NA,TRBV19,CASSSRDDTDTQYF,TGTGCCAGTAGTTCCCGGGACGACACAGATACGCAGTATTTT
many,TRBJ2-3,TRBD2,TRBV7-6,CASSLAGGPEAQYF,TGTGCCAGCAGCCTAGCGGGGGGGCCAGAGGCGCAGTATTTT
NA,TRBJ1-4,NA,TRBV2,CASEKDATNEKLFF,TGTGCCAGCGAAAAAGATGCAACTAATGAAAAACTGTTTTTT
many,TRBJ2-7,NA,TRBV28,CASTGLGTGQPYEQYF,TGTGCCAGCACTGGACTGGGTACAGGCCAACCCTACGAGCAGTACTTC
many,TRBJ1-4,NA,TRBV7-8,CASSRTVDKLNEKLFF,TGTGCCAGCAGCAGGACAGTGGATAAGTTGAATGAAAAACTGTTTTTT
NA,TRBJ1-3,NA,TRBV14,CASSQVGVQRVSGNTIYF,TGTGCCAGCAGCCAAGTGGGGGTTCAACGCGTCTCTGGAAACACCATATATTTT
many,TRBJ1-1,NA,TRBV9,CASSPWSRQTNTEAFF,TGTGCCAGCAGCCCATGGTCCAGACAGACGAACACTGAAGCTTTCTTT
many,TRBJ1-5,NA,TRBV6-1,CASSEAGNNQPQHF,TGTGCCAGCAGTGAAGCAGGAAACAATCAGCCCCAGCATTTT
NA,TRBJ1-5,TRBD1,TRBV19,CASRPGQGVSNQPQHF,TGTGCCAGTAGACCGGGACAGGGTGTTAGCAATCAGCCCCAGCATTTT
NA,TRBJ2-1,TRBD2,TRBV6-1,CASHPSSGGYNEQFF,TGTGCCAGCCACCCCTCTAGCGGGGGGTACAATGAGCAGTTCTTC
few,TRBJ2-5,TRBD2,TRBV20-1,CSASGGILKETQYF,TGCAGTGCTTCGGGGGGGATTCTCAAAGAGACCCAGTACTTC
NA,TRBJ2-2,NA,TRBV2,CASREGGARIGELFF,TGTGCCAGTAGGGAGGGGGGGGCAAGGATCGGGGAGCTGTTTTTT
many,TRBJ1-1,NA,TRBV6-1,CASSSRVENTEAFF,TGTGCCAGCAGTTCCAGGGTTGAGAACACTGAAGCTTTCTTT
many,TRBJ2-3,TRBD1,TRBV13,CASSSSRDRGTTDTQYF,TGTGCCAGCAGCTCAAGCCGGGACAGGGGAACCACAGATACGCAGTATTTT
many,TRBJ1-4,TRBD1,TRBV5-1,CASSWGDRDDEKLFF,TGCGCCAGCAGCTGGGGGGACAGGGACGATGAAAAACTGTTTTTT
few,TRBJ2-1,NA,TRBV7-9,CASSELTGSYNEQFF,TGTGCCAGCAGTGAACTTACGGGGTCCTACAATGAGCAGTTCTTC
NA,TRBJ1-2,NA,TRBV5-5,CASSAFFLGYTF,TGTGCCAGCAGCGCATTTTTCTTGGGCTACACCTTC
NA,TRBJ2-2,TRBD2,TRBV10-1,CASSGGHGGELFF,TGCGCCAGCTCGGGGGGGCATGGCGGGGAGCTGTTTTTT
NA,TRBJ1-6,NA,TRBV7-2,CASSRRRGNSPLHF,TGTGCCAGCAGCCGACGGAGGGGAAATTCACCCCTCCACTTT
few,TRBJ2-4,NA,TRBV7-3,CASSLVQGNIQYF,TGTGCCAGCAGCTTAGTTCAGGGGAACATTCAGTACTTC
few,TRBJ2-1,NA,TRBV7-8,CASSLSDLNHNEQFF,TGTGCCAGCAGCTTGTCGGACCTAAACCACAATGAGCAGTTCTTC
few,TRBJ2-2,NA,TRBV7-8,CASSLARIYTGELFF,TGTGCCAGCAGCTTAGCGCGGATCTACACCGGGGAGCTGTTTTTT
few,TRBJ1-1,TRBD1,TRBV2,CASSIRQGDTEAFF,TGTGCCAGCAGTATCCGACAGGGGGACACTGAAGCTTTCTTT
few,TRBJ2-1,NA,TRBV12-3/TRBV12-4,CASSYPGNNEQFF,TGTGCCAGCTCTTATCCGGGCAACAATGAGCAGTTCTTC
many,TRBJ1-3,NA,TRBV20-1,CSAKGSGNTIYF,TGCAGTGCTAAAGGCTCTGGAAACACCATATATTTT
many,TRBJ1-1,NA,TRBV10-3,CAISESPGSEAFF,TGTGCCATCAGTGAGTCCCCAGGGTCCGAAGCTTTCTTT
NA,TRBJ2-7,TRBD1,TRBV19,CASSTLRGYTYEQYF,TGTGCCAGTAGTACTCTCAGGGGGTACACCTACGAGCAGTACTTC
many,TRBJ2-7,TRBD2,TRBV10-3,CAISEGLAGGVHEQYF,TGTGCCATCAGTGAAGGACTAGCGGGAGGCGTCCACGAGCAGTACTTC
once,TRBJ2-1,TRBD2,TRBV30,CAWNLAGERNEQFF,TGTGCCTGGAACCTAGCGGGGGAGAGGAATGAGCAGTTCTTC
many,TRBJ1-1,TRBD1,TRBV20-1,CSAYRGIRTEAFF,TGCAGTGCCTACAGGGGGATAAGGACTGAAGCTTTCTTT
many,TRBJ2-5,TRBD2,TRBV12-3/TRBV12-4,CASSAAGLAGGPVSETQYF,TGTGCCAGCAGTGCCGCGGGACTAGCGGGGGGGCCTGTATCCGAGACCCAGTACTTC
few,TRBJ2-1,TRBD2,TRBV5-1,CASSPGQGLAVVNEQFF,TGCGCCAGCAGCCCAGGACAGGGACTAGCGGTAGTCAATGAGCAGTTCTTC
few,TRBJ2-2,TRBD2,TRBV5-1,CASSYLAGVGSGELFF,TGCGCCAGCAGCTATTTAGCGGGAGTAGGCTCCGGGGAGCTGTTTTTT
NA,TRBJ1-5,NA,TRBV4-1,CASSQTAYSNQPQHF,TGCGCCAGCAGCCAGACAGCATATAGCAATCAGCCCCAGCATTTT
NA,TRBJ2-3,TRBD1,TRBV20-1,CSARDPDRGLTDTQYF,TGCAGTGCTAGAGACCCTGACAGGGGGCTTACAGATACGCAGTATTTT
few,TRBJ2-6,TRBD2,TRBV5-1,CASSSSSGTAASGANVLTF,TGCGCCAGCAGCTCCTCTAGCGGGACGGCCGCCTCTGGGGCCAACGTCCTGACTTTC
few,TRBJ2-3,NA,TRBV27,CASSLHGTIRINTQYF,TGTGCCAGTTCTCTCCACGGCACTATAAGAATTAATACGCAGTATTTT
NA,TRBJ2-1,NA,TRBV2,CASSHLRANEQFF,TGTGCCAGCAGTCATCTAAGGGCGAATGAGCAGTTCTTC
few,TRBJ1-2,NA,TRBV9,CASSGIQGKYGYTF,TGTGCCAGCAGTGGAATACAGGGAAAGTATGGCTACACCTTC
NA,TRBJ2-5,NA,TRBV24-1,CATSGQEGTQYF,TGTGCCACCAGTGGACAAGAGGGGACCCAGTACTTC
many,TRBJ1-1,TRBD1,TRBV6-1,CASSTRTGGTEAFF,TGTGCCAGCAGTACTCGGACAGGAGGGACTGAAGCTTTCTTT
NA,TRBJ2-2,TRBD1,TRBV7-9,CASSSGQGMGAGELFF,TGTGCCAGCAGCTCAGGACAGGGAATGGGTGCCGGGGAGCTGTTTTTT
many,TRBJ1-1,NA,TRBV30,CAWRGSGTEAFF,TGTGCCTGGAGAGGGTCCGGCACTGAAGCTTTCTTT
many,TRBJ1-2,TRBD1,TRBV2,CAIQGNYGYTF,TGTGCCATACAGGGGAACTATGGCTACACCTTC
NA,TRBJ1-5,NA,TRBV24-1,CATSDRDWPQHF,TGTGCCACCAGTGACCGGGACTGGCCCCAGCATTTT
few,TRBJ2-1,NA,TRBV9,CASSAGADNEQFF,TGTGCCAGCAGCGCGGGGGCGGACAATGAGCAGTTCTTC
NA,TRBJ2-1,TRBD2,TRBV7-6,CASSSWTRPDEQFF,TGTGCCAGCAGCTCCTGGACTAGGCCGGATGAGCAGTTCTTC